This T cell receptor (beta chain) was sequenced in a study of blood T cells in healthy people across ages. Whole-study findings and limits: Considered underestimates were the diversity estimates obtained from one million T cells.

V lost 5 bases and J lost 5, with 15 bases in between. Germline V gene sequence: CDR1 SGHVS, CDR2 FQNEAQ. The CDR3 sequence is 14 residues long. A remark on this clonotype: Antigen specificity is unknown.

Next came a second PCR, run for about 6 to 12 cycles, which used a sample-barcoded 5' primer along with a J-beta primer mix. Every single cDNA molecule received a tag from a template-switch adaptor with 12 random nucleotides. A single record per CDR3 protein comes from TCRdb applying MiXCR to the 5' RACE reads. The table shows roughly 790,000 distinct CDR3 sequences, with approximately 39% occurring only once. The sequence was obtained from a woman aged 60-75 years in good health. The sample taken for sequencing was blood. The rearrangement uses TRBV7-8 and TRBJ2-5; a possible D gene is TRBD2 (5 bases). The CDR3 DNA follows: TGTGCCAGCAGCCAAACTAGTTATAGGGAGACCCAGTACTTC. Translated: CASSQTSYRETQYF.